The 27 T cell receptor beta chains presented below share a single source sample, sequenced in a study of blood T cell repertoires in COVID-19. Data came from immunoSEQ multiplex PCR; TCRdb stores just in-frame clones and leaves some out. The sample lists about 100,000 clones; about 77% were seen once. Sequencing was carried out using peripheral blood. The receptors were sampled from a woman between 65 and 79 years old with acute or convalescent COVID-19.

The table lists this clone with many counts. The J gene is TRBJ2-7, the V gene TRBV13; D is perhaps TRBD2 (6 bases). This CDR3 spans 13 amino acids. Per the germline V gene, CDR1 is PRHDT and CDR2 is FYEKMQ (reference sequence). Trimming removed 5 bases from V and 3 bases from J, with 11 bases in between. CDR3 coding DNA: TGTGCCAGCAGCCACGCAGCGGGCTACGAGCAGTACTTC. Amino acids: CASSHAAGYEQYF.

This sequence joins TRBV18 and TRBJ1-1, with D possibly being TRBD1 (6 bases). This CDR3 is built from 13 residues. In germline, CDR1 is KGHSH, CDR2 LQKENI. V lost 3 bases and J 11 bases, leaving 16 bases between the germline ends. Here the CDR3 DNA reads TGTGCCAGCTCACCGCTCCTGGACAGCTGGGCTTTCTTT. This sequence encodes CASSPLLDSWAFF.

This clone has only a few counts. This sequence joins TRBV19 and TRBJ1-2, with no clear D. Trimming removed 8 bases from V and 6 bases from J, with 13 bases in between. Germline values: CDR1 LNHDA, CDR2 SQIVND (reference sequence). The CDR3 consists of 12 residues. The CDR3 sequence: CASRTGLDGYTF. CDR3 bases: TGTGCCAGTCGGACTGGTCTCGATGGCTACACCTTC.

The chain uses TRBV6-2 or TRBV6-3 and TRBJ2-5; TRBD2 aligns across 12 bases. The CDR3 length is 15 residues. V shed 2 bases and J 3 bases; nucleotides not matched to a gene: 1. Germline V CDR1 and CDR2: MNHEY, SVGEGT. This CDR3 reads CASSYRLAGEETQYF. CDR3 nucleotide sequence: TGTGCCAGCAGTTACAGACTAGCGGGGGAAGAGACCCAGTACTTC.

The rearrangement joins TRBV18 to TRBJ2-5, with a weak D call TRBD1 (6 bases). There are 13 residues in the CDR3. The germline V and J ends were trimmed by 3 bases and 3 bases, with 8 bases remaining between them. Germline loops: CDR1 KGHSH, CDR2 LQKENI. CDR3 loop: CASSPGAEETQYF. In DNA form, the CDR3 reads TGTGCCAGCTCACCGGGGGCCGAAGAGACCCAGTACTTC.

This clone was picked up many times. The chain employs TRBV27 and TRBJ2-3; D is unclear. The CDR3 has 13 residues. Trimming shortened V by 6 bases and J by 2 bases, and 9 bases separated the two germline ends. Germline loops: CDR1 MNHEY, CDR2 SMNVEV (reference sequence). The CDR3 is CASRGAFTDTQYF. CDR3 in DNA: TGTGCCAGCAGGGGCGCGTTCACAGATACGCAGTATTTT.

The chain recombines TRBV6-5 with TRBJ2-1; perhaps TRBD1 as D (6 bases). This CDR3 has 15 amino acids. Germline V gene data show CDR1 as MNHEY and CDR2 as SVGAGI. The V gene lost 5 bases and the J gene lost 5 bases, with 16 bases spanning the gap. The CDR3 DNA reads TGTGCCAGCAGTCAGTACAGGGCAGGGGACAATGAGCAGTTCTTC. Its protein product is CASSQYRAGDNEQFF.

The chain employs TRBV30 and TRBJ2-5; 8 nucleotides align to TRBD1. The CDR3 is 11 amino acids. The V gene end was trimmed by 1 base and the J gene end by 12 bases; junction bases not matched to a gene: 4. Germline-derived CDR1 and CDR2 are GTSNPN and SVGIG (reference sequence). The DNA of the CDR3 is TGTGCCTGGAGTGCAGGGGGCGCTAAGTACTTC. The encoded protein is CAWSAGGAKYF. Supplemented by reference TRBV30 and TRBJ2-5, the full variable domain reads SQTIHQWPATLVQPVGSPLSLECTVEGTSNPNLYWYRQAAGRGLQLLFYSVGIGQISSEVPQNLSASRPQDRQFILSSKKLLLSDSGFYLCAWSAGGAKYFGPGTRLLVL.

This sequence joins TRBV18 and TRBJ2-7; tentative D call: TRBD1 (7 bases). Germline V gene data show CDR1 as KGHSH and CDR2 as LQKENI. The V gene lost 1 base and the J gene lost 4 bases, with 17 bases spanning the gap. CDR3 size: 16 residues. Written as DNA, the CDR3 is TGTGCCAGCTCACCACGTGGAGGGGGCGACCTTTACGAGCAGTACGTC. Translating it yields CASSPRGGGDLYEQYV.

The chain joins TRBV13 to TRBJ2-7; D is possibly TRBD2 (7 bases). This CDR3 has 15 amino acids. Germline V gene sequence: CDR1 PRHDT, CDR2 FYEKMQ (reference sequence). V was trimmed by 4 bases and J by 2 bases, leaving 15 bases between them. The CDR3 protein is CASSSVRGATYEQYF. The CDR3 DNA reads as TGTGCCAGCAGCTCTGTACGGGGGGCGACCTACGAGCAGTACTTC.

The chain has TRBV3-1 (or the pseudogene TRBV3-2) and TRBJ1-5, with D possibly being TRBD1 (5 bases). Germline CDR1 and CDR2: LGHDT and YNNKEL (reference sequence). This CDR3 is 16 amino acids long. The V and J ends lost 1 base and 3 bases respectively, with 13 bases between them. The CDR3 region has the DNA TGTGCCAGCAGCCAAGCCTTGCCGGGACTCAATCAGCCCCAGCATTTT. This gives the protein CASSQALPGLNQPQHF.

The J gene is TRBJ1-1, the V gene TRBV19; D gene ambiguous. The CDR3 totals 14 residues. Germline V gene sequence: CDR1 LNHDA, CDR2 SQIVND (reference sequence). Trimming pared 1 base from V and 7 bases from J, leaving 13 bases between. CDR3 residues: CASSIARSRGEAFF. In nucleotides, the CDR3 is TGTGCCAGTAGTATAGCGCGGTCACGCGGTGAAGCTTTCTTT.

This clone was picked up a small number of times. The chain recombines TRBV7-2 with TRBJ1-2, with TRBD1 matching 7 bases. This CDR3 spans 14 amino acids. V gave up 4 bases and J gave up 2 bases; unmatched junction bases: 4. The germline V gene has CDR1 SGHTA and CDR2 FQGNSA. The DNA for the CDR3 is TGTGCCAGCAGCTCCGGGACAGTCAACTATGGCTACACCTTC. Translation: CASSSGTVNYGYTF. Full variable domain (missing parts from reference TRBV7-2 and TRBJ1-2): GAGVSQSPSNKVTEKGKDVELRCDPISGHTALYWYRQSLGQGLEFLIYFQGNSAPDKSGLPSDRFSAERTGGSVSTLTIQRTQQEDSAVYLCASSSGTVNYGYTFGSGTRLTVV.

V usage is TRBV6-5 and J usage is TRBJ1-5; no clear D gene. Per the germline V gene, CDR1 is MNHEY and CDR2 is SVGAGI. V was shortened by 7 bases and J by 6 bases, with 19 bases between the two germline ends. There are 15 residues in the CDR3. The CDR3 nucleotides read TGTGCCAGCAATCGAAGGCCCTCCCCGGGTCAGCCCCAGCATTTT. Protein: CASNRRPSPGQPQHF.

The chain employs TRBV9 and TRBJ1-1; D may be TRBD1 (5 bases). This CDR3 has 15 residues. CDR1 is SGDLS and CDR2 is YYNGEE in the germline V gene. V lost 3 bases and J 1 base, leaving 13 bases between the germline ends. For the CDR3, the DNA is TGTGCCAGCAGCGCCACAGGCGGGGCGAACACTGAAGCTTTCTTT. Translating it yields CASSATGGANTEAFF.

The CDR3 loop is CSVRLLADFTQYF. The DNA for the CDR3 is TGCAGCGTTAGGTTACTAGCGGACTTTACGCAGTATTTT. This chain connects TRBV29-1 to TRBJ2-3, with 8 bases matching TRBD2. V was pared by 5 bases and J by 8 bases, with 9 bases of the junction left unmatched. The CDR3 is 13 residues long. Per germline, CDR1 SQVTM and CDR2 ANQGSEA.

This clone was counted between two and nine times. The CDR3 DNA reads as TGTGCCAGCAGTGCTTCCGGGACACATGAGCAGTTCTTC. It encodes CASSASGTHEQFF. The chain has TRBV28 and TRBJ2-1, with TRBD1 as a possible D gene (6 bases). This CDR3 has 13 residues. The germline CDR1 and CDR2 sequences are MDHEN and SYDVKM. V lost 5 bases, J lost 8 bases, and 13 bases lay in between.

The chain carries TRBV19 and TRBJ2-1; TRBD2 agrees at 7 bases. In germline, CDR1 is LNHDA, CDR2 SQIVND (reference sequence). V lost 6 bases, J lost 3 bases, and 5 bases stayed unmatched. CDR3 size: 14 residues. CDR3 loop: CASRRASGYNEQFF. CDR3 in DNA: TGTGCCAGTAGAAGAGCTAGCGGCTACAATGAGCAGTTCTTC. Based on the CDR3 plus reference TRBV19 and TRBJ2-1, the full variable domain is DGGITQSPKYLFRKEGQNVTLSCEQNLNHDAMYWYRQDPGQGLRLIYYSQIVNDFQKGDIAEGYSVSREKKESFPLTVTSAQKNPTAFYLCASRRASGYNEQFFGPGTRLTVL.

CDR3 sequence reads: CASSPRQGSFNEQFF. CDR3 in DNA: TGTGCCAGCAGCCCTAGACAGGGGTCTTTCAATGAGCAGTTCTTC. The rearrangement uses TRBV7-7 and TRBJ2-1, with TRBD1 matching 8 bases. This CDR3 has 15 amino acids. Germline trimming cut 5 bases from V and 6 bases from J; bases unmatched to any gene: 9. Germline V gene lookup returns CDR1 SSHAT and CDR2 FNYEAQ (reference sequence).

This clone was picked up a small number of times. This sequence joins TRBV10-3 and TRBJ1-5; D might be TRBD1 (5 bases). V lost 10 bases, J lost 1 base, and 11 bases lay in between. Germline lookup yields CDR1 ENHRY and CDR2 SYGVKD. CDR3 length equals 13 residues. The CDR3: CASGDGSNQPQHF. DNA of the CDR3: TGTGCCAGCGGGGACGGAAGCAATCAGCCCCAGCATTTT.

The chain carries TRBV6-6 and TRBJ1-1; 10 bases are shared with TRBD1. Per the germline V gene, CDR1 is MNHNY and CDR2 is SVGAGI (reference sequence). The CDR3 covers 13 residues. V gave up 11 bases and J gave up 6 bases; unmatched junction bases: 9. CDR3 residues: CACHRDRGAEAFF. Here the CDR3 DNA reads TGTGCCTGCCACCGGGACAGGGGTGCTGAAGCTTTCTTT.

This clone was seen a few times. The V and J genes are TRBV5-1 and TRBJ2-6; 8 positions agree with TRBD1. Losses at the gene ends were 4 bases for V and 2 bases for J; bases not matched to a gene: 11. CDR1 and CDR2 from the germline V gene are SGHRS and YFSETQ. The CDR3 consists of 18 residues. CDR3 nucleotide sequence: TGCGCCAGCAGCCCAGAGACAGGGGTGTCCCCTGGGGCCAACGTCCTGACTTTC. Its translation: CASSPETGVSPGANVLTF.

The chain has TRBV27 and TRBJ1-6; D is perhaps TRBD1 (5 bases). Trimming removed 2 bases from V and 7 bases from J, with 18 bases in between. Germline values: CDR1 MNHEY, CDR2 SMNVEV (reference sequence). There are 17 residues in the CDR3. CDR3 in DNA: TGTGCCAGCAGTTTACGAGGAGGGACTTCGGGCAATTCACCCCTCCACTTT. Amino acids: CASSLRGGTSGNSPLHF.

This clone was picked up one time. The chain links TRBV11-1 to TRBJ2-7, with D maybe TRBD1 (6 bases). CDR1 is SGHAT and CDR2 is FQDESV in the germline V gene (reference sequence). The V gene lost 0 bases and the J gene lost 7 bases, with 13 bases spanning the gap. CDR3 length equals 14 residues. The CDR3 loop reads CASSLAGHSNEQYV. As DNA, the CDR3 is TGTGCCAGCAGCTTAGCGGGACACTCGAATGAGCAGTACGTC.

The V and J genes are TRBV28 and TRBJ1-5, with D perhaps matching TRBD1 (6 bases). CDR3 size: 14 residues. Germline V lookup: CDR1 MDHEN, CDR2 SYDVKM. Deletions cut 1 base from V and 4 bases from J, with 8 bases between. CDR3 coding DNA: TGTGCCAGCAGTTTATCACAGGGTAATCAGCCCCAGCATTTT. Translated: CASSLSQGNQPQHF.

Comment on this clone: At the DNA level, this CDR3 is encoded by other sequences in the same sample as well. V usage is TRBV9 and J usage is TRBJ1-3; TRBD1 matches 11 bases. CDR1 and CDR2 from the germline V gene are SGDLS and YYNGEE. CDR3 length equals 17 residues. With 2 bases clipped from V and 1 base from J, the junction kept 5 bases outside the gene matches. As DNA, the CDR3 is TGTGCCAGCAGCGTCGGGACAGGGGGTTCATCTGGAAACACCATATATTTT. Amino acid sequence: CASSVGTGGSSGNTIYF.

This chain links TRBV5-1 with TRBJ1-1; D is possibly TRBD1 (6 bases). With 4 bases removed from V and 4 bases from J, the gap between germline ends came to 17 bases. The CDR3 runs 15 residues. In germline, CDR1 is SGHRS, CDR2 YFSETQ. The CDR3 region is CASSLQGSWGTEAFF. The CDR3 DNA is TGCGCCAGCAGCCTACAGGGCTCTTGGGGCACTGAAGCTTTCTTT.